Listed below are T cell receptor beta chains from one sample, sequenced in a study of T cells after yellow fever vaccination. Each CDR3 protein is one row after TCRdb ran MiXCR on the 5' RACE reads. The profile covers a few hundred thousand distinct CDR3 sequences, with less than 20% appearing a single time and 15% to 20% taken by the ten largest. The sample was PBMCs, taken 5 days after the first yellow fever vaccination. The source is a man aged 18 to 35 who received the YFV17D yellow fever vaccine. Each CDR3 is given with its conserved first and last residue. Fields, in order: CDR3 DNA, CDR3 protein, D gene, CDR3 length, J gene, clone size, V gene. A D gene is named only where the DNA matches it firmly. Clone sizes are given selectively: once, few, many, or a class where the clone is expanded.

DNA: TGTGCCAGCAGTGAAGGAAGAGGGAGACTGTATCAGCCCCAGCATTTT
CDR3: CASSEGRGRLYQPQHF
D: .
length: 16
J: TRBJ1-5
size: few
V: TRBV2

DNA: TGTGCCAGCAGAAGGGAGATACAAGAGACCCAGTACTTC
CDR3: CASRREIQETQYF
D: .
length: 13
J: TRBJ2-5
size: few
V: TRBV7-9

DNA: TGTGCCAGCAGTCCAACTGATTCACCCCTCCACTTT
CDR3: CASSPTDSPLHF
D: .
length: 12
J: TRBJ1-6
size: .
V: TRBV27

DNA: TGTGCCAGCAGCACCCTTAAGCGGGGGCCCTCCTACAATGAGCAGTTCTTC
CDR3: CASSTLKRGPSYNEQFF
D: TRBD2
length: 17
J: TRBJ2-1
size: few
V: TRBV7-9

DNA: TGTGCCAGCAGCCACATTGACGGGGTCTCTGGGGCCAACGTCCTGACTTTC
CDR3: CASSHIDGVSGANVLTF
D: .
length: 17
J: TRBJ2-6
size: few
V: TRBV6-1

DNA: TGTGCCATCAGTGACCGTGGGGGGGGCACAGATACGCAGTATTTT
CDR3: CAISDRGGGTDTQYF
D: TRBD2
length: 15
J: TRBJ2-3
size: .
V: TRBV10-3

DNA: TGTGCCAGCAGCGTAGGGTTCCGGGGGCCTGGCTACACCTTC
CDR3: CASSVGFRGPGYTF
D: .
length: 14
J: TRBJ1-2
size: .
V: TRBV9

DNA: TGTGCCAGCGCCCGACTAGCGGGGGGTCTCACCGGGGAGCTGTTTTTT
CDR3: CASARLAGGLTGELFF
D: TRBD2
length: 16
J: TRBJ2-2
size: .
V: TRBV2

DNA: TGTGCCAGCAGCTGGGACTCCACCAAAGCCTCCTACGAGCAGTACTTC
CDR3: CASSWDSTKASYEQYF
D: .
length: 16
J: TRBJ2-7
size: few
V: TRBV7-2

DNA: TGTGCCAGCAGTTTAAACGGGTACGGGGCCAACGTCCTGACTTTC
CDR3: CASSLNGYGANVLTF
D: .
length: 15
J: TRBJ2-6
size: .
V: TRBV12-3/TRBV12-4

DNA: TGTGCCAGCAGCTTAGGCCTGGAAGACACCTACGAGCAGTACTTC
CDR3: CASSLGLEDTYEQYF
D: .
length: 15
J: TRBJ2-7
size: .
V: TRBV7-2

DNA: TGTGCCAGCAGCCGCCAGCCGGGACAGGGTGTTGAAAAACTGTTTTTT
CDR3: CASSRQPGQGVEKLFF
D: TRBD1
length: 16
J: TRBJ1-4
size: few
V: TRBV7-2

DNA: TGTGCCAGCAGCCCCACCCCGGGGAACACTGAAGCTTTCTTT
CDR3: CASSPTPGNTEAFF
D: .
length: 14
J: TRBJ1-1
size: .
V: TRBV7-3

DNA: TGTGCCAGCAGCTTAGCTAGTCTCTTTGAGCAGTTCTTC
CDR3: CASSLASLFEQFF
D: .
length: 13
J: TRBJ2-1
size: .
V: TRBV7-2

DNA: TGTGCCAGCAGCAAAGGCCTTGGAAACACCATATATTTT
CDR3: CASSKGLGNTIYF
D: .
length: 13
J: TRBJ1-3
size: .
V: TRBV6-6

DNA: TGTGCCAGCAGTGCCCAGACGGGGAGCTCCTACAATGAGCAGTTCTTC
CDR3: CASSAQTGSSYNEQFF
D: .
length: 16
J: TRBJ2-1
size: .
V: TRBV25-1

DNA: TGTGCCAGCAGCCGGCGGACTAGCCAAGAGACCCAGTACTTC
CDR3: CASSRRTSQETQYF
D: TRBD2
length: 14
J: TRBJ2-5
size: few
V: TRBV7-9

DNA: TGCGCCAGCAGCTTTCGACGGATAAACACCGGGGAGCTGTTTTTT
CDR3: CASSFRRINTGELFF
D: .
length: 15
J: TRBJ2-2
size: .
V: TRBV5-1

DNA: TGCGCCAGCAGCGGAGACCGGACAGGAAGCTCACCCCTCCACTTT
CDR3: CASSGDRTGSSPLHF
D: TRBD1
length: 15
J: TRBJ1-6
size: .
V: TRBV5-1

DNA: TGCAGTGTGGGTAGTCCGGGGGGTTACAATGAGCAGTTCTTC
CDR3: CSVGSPGGYNEQFF
D: TRBD2
length: 14
J: TRBJ2-1
size: few
V: TRBV20-1

DNA: TGTGCCACCAGCAGTACTTACAGGGGAGGAGATGAGCAGTTCTTC
CDR3: CATSSTYRGGDEQFF
D: .
length: 15
J: TRBJ2-1
size: few
V: TRBV15

DNA: TGTGCCAGCAGCTCCCTTCCTCAGGGGAATGAGCAGTTCTTC
CDR3: CASSSLPQGNEQFF
D: .
length: 14
J: TRBJ2-1
size: .
V: TRBV7-3

DNA: TGTGACAGCAGTTTCCGTCGGCCAGGTACTGAAGCTTTCTTT
CDR3: CDSSFRRPGTEAFF
D: .
length: 14
J: TRBJ1-1
size: .
V: TRBV6-5

DNA: TGTGCCAGCAGTCTACAGGGAGTCTCCTACGAGCAGTACTTC
CDR3: CASSLQGVSYEQYF
D: .
length: 14
J: TRBJ2-7
size: few
V: TRBV12-3/TRBV12-4

DNA: TGTGCCTGGAGGGGGCAGGGGGCGTGGAATGAGCAGTTCTTC
CDR3: CAWRGQGAWNEQFF
D: TRBD1
length: 14
J: TRBJ2-1
size: .
V: TRBV30

DNA: TGTGCCAGCAGCCCCATTTTCGGGGCAGGTAATGAAAAACTGTTTTTT
CDR3: CASSPIFGAGNEKLFF
D: .
length: 16
J: TRBJ1-4
size: few
V: TRBV7-2

DNA: TGTGCCAGCAGCGGACACCGGGACAGGGAAGATTCAGGGATCCTGACTTTC
CDR3: CASSGHRDREDSGILTF
D: TRBD1
length: 17
J: TRBJ2-6
size: .
V: TRBV9

DNA: TGTGCCAGCAGCTTAGGACAGACTAGCAATCAGCCCCAGCATTTT
CDR3: CASSLGQTSNQPQHF
D: .
length: 15
J: TRBJ1-5
size: few
V: TRBV7-2

DNA: TGTGCCAGCAGAATTAGAGCGGGGGATGAGACCCAGTACTTC
CDR3: CASRIRAGDETQYF
D: TRBD2
length: 14
J: TRBJ2-5
size: .
V: TRBV12-3/TRBV12-4

DNA: TGCGCCAGCAGTCTGGGATCAGAGACTGAAGCTTTCTTT
CDR3: CASSLGSETEAFF
D: .
length: 13
J: TRBJ1-1
size: many
V: TRBV5-1

DNA: TGTGCCAGCAGTGAATATGATTTGCGGCACCAAGAGACCCAGTACTTC
CDR3: CASSEYDLRHQETQYF
D: .
length: 16
J: TRBJ2-5
size: few
V: TRBV25-1

DNA: TGCAGTGCGTTCTCTCCTCTAGCCAAAAACATTCAGTACTTC
CDR3: CSAFSPLAKNIQYF
D: .
length: 14
J: TRBJ2-4
size: few
V: TRBV20-1

DNA: TGTGCCAGCAGCTTAGACACGGGGACAGGGCGCCGTCAAGAGACCCAGTACTTC
CDR3: CASSLDTGTGRRQETQYF
D: TRBD1
length: 18
J: TRBJ2-5
size: .
V: TRBV11-1

DNA: TGTGCCAGCAGCTCCTCCCCCTCCAATGAGCAGTTCTTC
CDR3: CASSSSPSNEQFF
D: .
length: 13
J: TRBJ2-1
size: few
V: TRBV5-4

DNA: TGCAGTGTCTCGGACAGGGAGGAGACCCAGTACTTC
CDR3: CSVSDREETQYF
D: TRBD1
length: 12
J: TRBJ2-5
size: .
V: TRBV20-1

DNA: TGTGCCAGCAGTTCCGGTCCACGGGACTACCAAAGCACAGATACGCAGTATTTT
CDR3: CASSSGPRDYQSTDTQYF
D: TRBD2
length: 18
J: TRBJ2-3
size: .
V: TRBV27

DNA: TGTGCCATCACTCGGGGCAACCCCACCACAGATACGCAGTATTTT
CDR3: CAITRGNPTTDTQYF
D: .
length: 15
J: TRBJ2-3
size: .
V: TRBV10-3

DNA: TGCAGTGCCGGGGACGATCAAGAGACCCAGTACTTC
CDR3: CSAGDDQETQYF
D: .
length: 12
J: TRBJ2-5
size: .
V: TRBV20-1

DNA: TGTGCCAGTACAACAGGGGGTAGATCTGGGGCCAACGTCCTGACTTTC
CDR3: CASTTGGRSGANVLTF
D: TRBD1
length: 16
J: TRBJ2-6
size: once
V: TRBV19

DNA: TGTGCCAGCAGTGACACAGTGATGAATGAAAAACTGTTTTTT
CDR3: CASSDTVMNEKLFF
D: .
length: 14
J: TRBJ1-4
size: few
V: TRBV27

DNA: TGTGCCAGCTCACCAACTGGGGGGGCCCCCCTGGCAGATACGCAGTATTTT
CDR3: CASSPTGGAPLADTQYF
D: .
length: 17
J: TRBJ2-3
size: .
V: TRBV18

DNA: TGTGCCAGCAGCTTAGAGGGGGTGAACACTGAAGCTTTCTTT
CDR3: CASSLEGVNTEAFF
D: .
length: 14
J: TRBJ1-1
size: many
V: TRBV7-2

DNA: TGCAGTGCTGGACAGCGGTTCACTGAAGCTTTCTTT
CDR3: CSAGQRFTEAFF
D: .
length: 12
J: TRBJ1-1
size: few
V: TRBV20-1

DNA: TGTGCCAGCAGCCAAGATGTAGCGGGGGGGCGAGATGAGCAGTTCTTC
CDR3: CASSQDVAGGRDEQFF
D: TRBD2
length: 16
J: TRBJ2-1
size: .
V: TRBV4-2

DNA: TGTGCCAGCAGCTTAGGCCCCAGCGGGGGATTCAATGAGCAGTTCTTC
CDR3: CASSLGPSGGFNEQFF
D: TRBD2
length: 16
J: TRBJ2-1
size: few
V: TRBV11-2

DNA: TGTGCCATCAACGTGGGGGGACAGCCCTCTGGAAACACCATATATTTT
CDR3: CAINVGGQPSGNTIYF
D: TRBD1
length: 16
J: TRBJ1-3
size: .
V: TRBV10-3

DNA: TGTGCCAGCTGCGTGGGGTGGGGCGCCGGGGAGCTGTTTTTT
CDR3: CASCVGWGAGELFF
D: .
length: 14
J: TRBJ2-2
size: .
V: TRBV7-2

DNA: TGTGCCAGCAGCTTATTAGTGGGCCCAAACACCGGGGAGCTGTTTTTT
CDR3: CASSLLVGPNTGELFF
D: .
length: 16
J: TRBJ2-2
size: .
V: TRBV11-2